These 9 T cell receptor beta chains share one sample of origin, sequenced in a study of blood T cells in healthy people across ages. The second PCR ran roughly 7 to 12 cycles with a sample-barcoded 5' primer and J-beta primers. A single record per CDR3 protein comes from TCRdb applying MiXCR to the 5' RACE reads. The data show roughly 800,000 distinct CDR3 sequences, 20% to 30% seen once. The same sample was also studied in work on T cells of mothers and their children.

Input material: blood. The receptor source for this set is a boy aged 5-17 years in good health.

This clonotype showed up just a few times. The chain couples TRBV12-3 or TRBV12-4 to TRBJ2-5; D tentatively reads TRBD1 or TRBD2 (5 bases each). The CDR3 is 15 amino acids. Trimming cost V 2 bases and J 10 bases, with 20 bases left between them. This CDR3 is CASSLWGQGPGGQYF. The CDR3, as DNA: TGTGCCAGCAGTTTATGGGGCCAGGGACCCGGAGGCCAGTACTTC.

This chain uses TRBV29-1 with TRBJ2-5; the D gene is possibly TRBD1 (5 bases). The CDR3 extends over 14 amino acids. V was pared by 4 bases and J by 5 bases, with 17 bases between. The germline V gene encodes CDR1 SQVTM and CDR2 ANQGSEA. CDR3 amino acids: CSVVGASLGETQYF. CDR3 in DNA: TGCAGCGTTGTTGGGGCCAGCCTTGGGGAGACCCAGTACTTC.

This chain links TRBV19 with TRBJ1-5; tentatively, D is TRBD1 (6 bases). The CDR3 runs to 13 residues. Trimming pared 5 bases from V and 5 bases from J, leaving 10 bases between. Germline V gene lookup returns CDR1 LNHDA and CDR2 SQIVND (reference sequence). CDR3 in amino acids: CASSQGHDQPQHF. CDR3 DNA sequence: TGTGCCAGTAGTCAGGGACACGATCAGCCCCAGCATTTT. Drawing the rest from reference TRBV19 and TRBJ1-5, the complete variable domain is DGGITQSPKYLFRKEGQNVTLSCEQNLNHDAMYWYRQDPGQGLRLIYYSQIVNDFQKGDIAEGYSVSREKKESFPLTVTSAQKNPTAFYLCASSQGHDQPQHFGDGTRLSIL.

This chain uses TRBV5-1 with TRBJ1-1; a possible D gene is TRBD1 (5 bases). The germline gives CDR1 SGHRS, CDR2 YFSETQ. This CDR3 is built from 13 residues. Trimming left V 4 bases short and J 3 bases short, with 10 bases between. The CDR3 coding sequence is TGCGCCAGCAGCCTACAGGTTGACACTGAAGCTTTCTTT. This codes for CASSLQVDTEAFF.

In its sample, this clonotype was seen a few times. The chain carries TRBV7-2 and TRBJ2-1, with 10 bases identical to TRBD2. CDR3 length equals 17 residues. From germline, CDR1 is SGHTA and CDR2 FQGNSA. V gave up 4 bases and J gave up 2 bases; unmatched junction bases: 8. The DNA of the CDR3 is TGTGCCAGCAGCTACCTAGCGGGAGATCAACCCTACAATGAGCAGTTCTTC. It yields the protein CASSYLAGDQPYNEQFF.

The CDR3 nucleotides read TGTGCCAGCAGTCCCCGACAGGGGGCTGCGCAGTACTTC. Its protein product is CASSPRQGAAQYF. The V call is TRBV6-4, the J call TRBJ2-7, with 10 bases identical to TRBD1. Germline assignment: CDR1 MRHNA and CDR2 SNTAGT. This CDR3 comprises 13 residues. The trim removed 5 bases at V and 9 bases at J, leaving 7 bases unmatched.

This clonotype was observed a few times. The chain joins TRBV12-3 or TRBV12-4 to TRBJ2-1; D tentatively fits TRBD1 or TRBD2 (5 bases each). This CDR3 region has 14 residues. V lost 2 bases and J lost 7, with 12 bases in between. Written as DNA, the CDR3 is TGTGCCAGCAGTTTAAGCGGAGAGGGGAATGAGCAGTTCTTC. It specifies CASSLSGEGNEQFF.

This chain uses TRBV7-9 with TRBJ2-3; tentatively, D is TRBD2 (5 bases). CDR3 length: 16 amino acids. In germline, CDR1 is SEHNR, CDR2 FQNEAQ (reference sequence). V shed 1 base and J shed 2 bases, with 13 bases lying between them. For the CDR3, the DNA is TGTGCCAGCAGCTTAGTTCGGGGAAAGGACACAGATACGCAGTATTTT. This sequence encodes CASSLVRGKDTDTQYF. The variable domain in full, with the rest retrieved from reference TRBV7-9 and TRBJ2-3, is DTGVSQNPRHKITKRGQNVTFRCDPISEHNRLYWYRQTLGQGPEFLTYFQNEAQLEKSRLLSDRFSAERPKGSFSTLEIQRTEQGDSAMYLCASSLVRGKDTDTQYFGPGTRLTVL.

The chain has TRBV27 and TRBJ2-7, with D unclear. With 2 bases removed from V and 1 base from J, the gap between germline ends came to 6 bases. Germline V CDR1 and CDR2: MNHEY, SMNVEV (reference sequence). The CDR3 loop spans 13 amino acids. DNA of the CDR3: TGTGCCAGCAGTTTAAAAGAGTCCTACGAGCAGTACTTC. Encoded protein: CASSLKESYEQYF.